Each of the 28 T cell receptor beta chains below was sequenced from the same sample in a study of technical replicates of blood from a handful of donors. Sequenced by immunoSEQ multiplex PCR; TCRdb stores in-frame clones only, minus some. This table holds around 84,000 clones, 95% to 98% found once. Source material: T cells isolated from PBMCs. These receptors were collected from a human donor in good health.

The gene calls are TRBV11-2 and TRBJ2-7, with TRBD2 matching over 12 bases. Germline CDR1 reads SGHAT; CDR2 reads FQNNGV. The V gene end was trimmed by 5 bases and the J gene end by 6 bases; junction bases not matched to a gene: 5. The CDR3 is made up of 14 amino acids. In DNA, the CDR3 is TGTGCCAGCAGCCCACTAGCGGGAGGATCCGAGCAGTACTTC. It yields the protein CASSPLAGGSEQYF.

The chain employs TRBV11-2 and TRBJ2-2; no clear D gene. The CDR3 contains 12 residues. The germline gives CDR1 SGHAT, CDR2 FQNNGV. V lost 5 bases, J lost 6 bases, and 7 bases lay in between. The DNA of the CDR3 is TGTGCCAGCAGCGAGGCGGCCGGGGAGCTGTTTTTT. This sequence encodes CASSEAAGELFF.

The gene calls are TRBV5-1 and TRBJ2-7; 7 bases match TRBD1. Germline assignment: CDR1 SGHRS and CDR2 YFSETQ. Trimming removed 0 bases from V and 0 bases from J; junction bases left unmatched: 3. The CDR3 is 15 amino acids. The CDR3, as DNA: TGCGCCAGCAGCTTGGCCGGGACAGTCTCCTACGAGCAGTACTTC. Its translation is CASSLAGTVSYEQYF.

The chain combines TRBV11-2 with TRBJ1-4, with D unclear. The CDR3 sequence is 11 residues long. The V end lost 3 bases, the J end lost 7 bases, and 3 bases lay between the germline ends. The germline gives CDR1 SGHAT, CDR2 FQNNGV. This CDR3 reads CASSFGEKLFF. The CDR3 coding sequence is TGTGCCAGCAGCTTCGGTGAAAAACTGTTTTTT.

This rearrangement joins TRBV2 to TRBJ1-2; 9 bases match TRBD1. Germline-derived CDR1 and CDR2 are SNHLY and FYNNEI. The CDR3 loop spans 14 amino acids. Trimming removed 11 bases from V and 5 bases from J; junction bases left unmatched: 12. CDR3 DNA sequence: TGTGCCCGACGGTGGGGGACAGGGCTTTATGGCTACACCTTC. Translating gives CARRWGTGLYGYTF.

The chain joins TRBV2 to TRBJ2-7; 14 bases map to TRBD2. Germline V gene data show CDR1 as SNHLY and CDR2 as FYNNEI. This CDR3 comprises 15 residues. The trim removed 4 bases at V and 5 bases at J, leaving 4 bases unmatched. Here the CDR3 DNA reads TGTGCCAGCAGTGCCTCGGGACTAGCGGGAGACGAGCAGTACTTC. Its protein is CASSASGLAGDEQYF. Variable domain in full (rest from reference TRBV2 and TRBJ2-7): EPEVTQTPSHQVTQMGQEVILRCVPISNHLYFYWYRQILGQKVEFLVSFYNNEISEKSEIFDDQFSVERPDGSNFTLKIRSTKLEDSAMYFCASSASGLAGDEQYFGPGTRLTVT.

This clone was detected only once. The CDR3 DNA reads TGTGCCAGTAGGGTACAGGGGCGGACCTATGGCTACACCTTC. It translates to CASRVQGRTYGYTF. The chain has TRBV19 and TRBJ1-2; 7 positions match TRBD1. Germline V gives CDR1 LNHDA, CDR2 SQIVND (reference sequence). The CDR3 has 14 residues. With 6 bases clipped from V and 4 bases from J, the junction kept 8 bases outside the gene matches.

This rearrangement joins TRBV28 to TRBJ2-1; D is ambiguous. From germline, CDR1 is MDHEN and CDR2 SYDVKM. Trimming pared 0 bases from V and 1 base from J, leaving 7 bases between. The CDR3 runs 15 residues. The CDR3 sequence is CASSLWSGSYNEQFF. The CDR3 region has the DNA TGTGCCAGCAGTTTATGGTCCGGTTCCTACAATGAGCAGTTCTTC.

The chain couples TRBV30 to TRBJ1-1; maybe TRBD1 (6 bases). Trimming took off 4 bases at V and 0 bases at J, with 9 bases between the two ends. CDR1 and CDR2 (germline): GTSNPN, SVGIG (reference sequence). This CDR3 region has 13 residues. DNA for the CDR3: TGTGCCTGGAACTCAGGGGTGAACACTGAAGCTTTCTTT. Translation gives CAWNSGVNTEAFF.

V and J are TRBV4-1 and TRBJ1-5, with TRBD1 matching 7 bases. The CDR3 is 19 amino acids. The V and J ends lost 0 bases and 4 bases, in that order; junction bases with no gene match: 15. From germline, CDR1 is MGHRA and CDR2 YSYEKL. The CDR3 sequence is CASSQDPFLDREMNQPQHF. Here the CDR3 DNA reads TGCGCCAGCAGCCAAGATCCCTTTCTCGACAGGGAGATGAATCAGCCCCAGCATTTT.

This clone is a singleton in its sample. The gene calls are TRBV4-1 and TRBJ2-7; 10 bases match TRBD2. Germline-derived CDR1 and CDR2 are MGHRA and YSYEKL. The V gene end was trimmed by 4 bases and the J gene end by 5 bases; junction bases not matched to a gene: 8. This CDR3 comprises 15 residues. DNA for the CDR3: TGCGCCAGCAGCCTTGCTAGCGGGAGTATGGACGAGCAGTACTTC. It translates to CASSLASGSMDEQYF.

This clone was counted once. The rearrangement uses TRBV9 and TRBJ2-3, with D possibly matching TRBD1 (7 bases). The V end was cut by 4 bases, the J end by 1 base, with 16 bases between. The CDR3 length is 16 residues. Germline V gene data show CDR1 as SGDLS and CDR2 as YYNGEE. The CDR3: CASSPQGGGGTDTQYF. The CDR3 DNA follows: TGTGCCAGCAGCCCCCAGGGGGGCGGGGGCACAGATACGCAGTATTTT.

The rearrangement uses TRBV5-8 and TRBJ2-2, with D maybe TRBD1 (5 bases). The CDR3 runs 13 residues. Germline V gene data show CDR1 as SGHTS and CDR2 as YDEGEE. The ends were cut back, 2 bases at V and 6 bases at J, with 8 bases in the middle. The CDR3 region has the DNA TGTGCCAGCAGCTTAGAAGGGGCCGGGGAGCTGTTTTTT. Translated: CASSLEGAGELFF.

This sequence joins TRBV28 and TRBJ2-7; 13 bases line up with TRBD2. V dropped 0 bases and J dropped 3; count of bases not matched to a gene: 11. Per germline, CDR1 MDHEN and CDR2 SYDVKM. This CDR3 has 19 amino acids. The CDR3 reads CASSLWRFGTSGEDYEQYF. Written as DNA, the CDR3 is TGTGCCAGCAGTTTATGGCGTTTCGGGACTAGCGGGGAAGACTACGAGCAGTACTTC.

This clone was counted a single time. The V and J genes are TRBV5-1 and TRBJ2-1; 16 bases map to TRBD2. CDR1 is SGHRS and CDR2 is YFSETQ in the germline V gene. The CDR3 sequence is 19 residues long. V shed 1 base, J shed 2 bases, and the junction held 6 bases outside the gene matches. The CDR3 loop is CASSLRGLAGGPTYNEQFF. The CDR3 coding sequence is TGCGCCAGCAGCTTGAGGGGACTAGCGGGAGGGCCAACCTACAATGAGCAGTTCTTC.

The V call is TRBV27, the J call TRBJ2-7, with D maybe TRBD2 (5 bases). Germline assignment: CDR1 MNHEY and CDR2 SMNVEV (reference sequence). Deletions cut 8 bases from V and 3 bases from J, with 17 bases between. CDR3 length: 14 residues. The DNA of the CDR3 is TGTGCCAGCGCCCTAAACGGGATAATCTACGAGCAGTACTTC. This codes for CASALNGIIYEQYF.

In its sample, this clone was seen once. V and J are TRBV5-1 and TRBJ2-7; no clear D gene. The CDR3 is 12 residues long. V was clipped by 3 bases and J by 6 bases, with 10 bases between them. CDR1 is SGHRS and CDR2 is YFSETQ in the germline V gene. CDR3 loop: CASSSTAPEQYF. The CDR3 bases are TGCGCCAGCAGCTCCACAGCCCCCGAGCAGTACTTC.

This clone was observed once. The chain joins TRBV10-3 to TRBJ2-1; D is undetermined. CDR3 length equals 12 residues. With 8 bases removed from V and 3 bases from J, the gap between germline ends came to 8 bases. The germline V gene encodes CDR1 ENHRY and CDR2 SYGVKD. DNA of the CDR3: TGTGCCATCTATGACAACTACAATGAGCAGTTCTTC. Its translation: CAIYDNYNEQFF.

The V call is TRBV19, the J call TRBJ2-7, with TRBD2 matching 7 bases. Germline loops: CDR1 LNHDA, CDR2 SQIVND (reference sequence). The CDR3 has 15 residues. Trimming removed 5 bases from V and 0 bases from J; junction bases left unmatched: 7. The CDR3 spells CASSDSGPSSYEQYF. The CDR3 DNA is TGTGCCAGTAGTGATAGCGGGCCAAGCTCCTACGAGCAGTACTTC.

The count of this clone is one. V usage is TRBV5-1 and J usage is TRBJ2-3; a possible D gene is TRBD2 (6 bases). The CDR3 has 14 residues. Germline CDR1 reads SGHRS; CDR2 reads YFSETQ. V was pared by 1 base and J by 5 bases, with 11 bases between. CDR3 in DNA: TGCGCCAGCAGCTTGTACTCGGAGGGAGATACGCAGTATTTT. The encoded protein is CASSLYSEGDTQYF.

This clone was picked up one time. The V and J genes are TRBV5-6 and TRBJ1-2; a weak D match, TRBD1 (6 bases). The CDR3 contains 15 residues. Trimming removed 0 bases at V and 4 bases at J, with 13 bases between. Germline V gives CDR1 SGHDT, CDR2 YYEEEE. The DNA of the CDR3 is TGTGCCAGCAGCTTGGCGATCGGGGGGCTCTATGGCTACACCTTC. This codes for CASSLAIGGLYGYTF.

This chain connects TRBV10-2 to TRBJ2-3; D is possibly TRBD2 (5 bases). V was shortened by 4 bases and J by 5 bases, with 10 bases between the two germline ends. CDR1 WSHSY and CDR2 SAAADI come from the germline V gene. This CDR3 is built from 13 residues. The CDR3 DNA reads as TGCGCCAGCAGTGGGCTAGCCGGAGATACGCAGTATTTT. It encodes CASSGLAGDTQYF.

The chain's CDR3 is CASRAGMFARTF. CDR3 nucleotide sequence: TGTGCCAGTAGGGCAGGGATGTTCGCGCGCACCTTC. The chain carries TRBV19 and TRBJ1-2, with D perhaps matching TRBD1 (5 bases). The CDR3 totals 12 residues. In germline, CDR1 is LNHDA, CDR2 SQIVND (reference sequence). The germline V and J ends were trimmed by 6 bases and 13 bases, with 18 bases remaining between them.

V gene TRBV4-1 combines with J gene TRBJ2-7; 12 nucleotides align to TRBD1. Germline-derived CDR1 and CDR2 are MGHRA and YSYEKL. Losses at the gene ends were 6 bases for V and 3 bases for J; bases not matched to a gene: 6. There are 15 residues in the CDR3. The CDR3 nucleotides read TGCGCCAGCAGTTTCGGGACAGGGGGCGACTACGAGCAGTACTTC. Its protein is CASSFGTGGDYEQYF.

The CDR3, as DNA: TGTGCCAGCACCCCGGGACTTCGGGTCAATCAGCCCCAGCATTTT. Its translation is CASTPGLRVNQPQHF. The gene calls are TRBV6-4 and TRBJ1-5, with D maybe TRBD1 (5 bases). Germline CDR1 is MRHNA and CDR2 is SNTAGT. The CDR3 sequence is 15 residues long. V lost 7 bases and J 3 bases, leaving 16 bases between the germline ends.

V and J are TRBV5-6 and TRBJ2-7; TRBD1 matches 7 bases. The CDR3 contains 13 residues. Per the germline V gene, CDR1 is SGHDT and CDR2 is YYEEEE. V shed 6 bases, J shed 0 bases, and the junction held 3 bases outside the gene matches. Here the CDR3 DNA reads TGTGCCAGCACAGGGGGTTACTCCTACGAGCAGTACTTC. Translated, it gives CASTGGYSYEQYF.

The gene calls are TRBV5-5 and TRBJ2-1, with 10 bases aligning to TRBD2. CDR3 size: 17 residues. Per the germline V gene, CDR1 is SGHKS and CDR2 is YYEKEE (reference sequence). With 5 bases clipped from V and 6 bases from J, the junction kept 14 bases outside the gene matches. DNA for the CDR3: TGTGCCAGCAGACCGGGGGGGGCTAGCGGGAGTGGCAATGAGCAGTTCTTC. Its translation: CASRPGGASGSGNEQFF.

V and J are TRBV5-6 and TRBJ1-1, with 8 nucleotides matching TRBD1. The CDR3 sequence is 16 residues long. V gave up 2 bases and J gave up 0 bases; unmatched junction bases: 6. Per germline, CDR1 SGHDT and CDR2 YYEEEE. The CDR3: CASSLPRGLVNTEAFF. CDR3 nucleotide sequence: TGTGCCAGCAGCTTACCCAGGGGGCTTGTGAACACTGAAGCTTTCTTT.